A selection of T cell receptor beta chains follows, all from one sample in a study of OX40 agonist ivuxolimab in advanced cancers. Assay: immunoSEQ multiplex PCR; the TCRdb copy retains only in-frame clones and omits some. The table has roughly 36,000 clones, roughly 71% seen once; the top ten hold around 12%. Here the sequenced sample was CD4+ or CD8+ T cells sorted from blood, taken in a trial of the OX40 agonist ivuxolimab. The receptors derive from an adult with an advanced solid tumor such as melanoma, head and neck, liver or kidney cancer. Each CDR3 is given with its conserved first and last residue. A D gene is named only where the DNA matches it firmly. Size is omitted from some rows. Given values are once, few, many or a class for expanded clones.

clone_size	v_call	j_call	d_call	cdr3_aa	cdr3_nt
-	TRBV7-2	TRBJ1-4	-	CASSLSYPTNEKLFF	TGTGCCAGCAGCTTAAGTTACCCAACTAATGAAAAACTGTTTTTT
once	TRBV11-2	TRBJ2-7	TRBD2	CASSLGVGLVYEQYF	TGTGCCAGCAGCTTAGGGGTGGGACTAGTCTACGAGCAGTACTTC
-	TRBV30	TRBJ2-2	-	CAWSLGAGELFF	TGTGCCTGGAGTCTGGGGGCCGGGGAGCTGTTTTTT
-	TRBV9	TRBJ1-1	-	CASSTQVNTEAFF	TGTGCCAGCAGCACTCAGGTGAACACTGAAGCTTTCTTT
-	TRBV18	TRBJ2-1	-	CASSPGLGSTEQFF	TGTGCCAGCTCACCAGGGCTGGGCTCGACGGAGCAGTTCTTC
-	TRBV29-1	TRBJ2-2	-	CSVEGRANTGELFF	TGCAGCGTTGAAGGGCGAGCGAACACCGGGGAGCTGTTTTTT
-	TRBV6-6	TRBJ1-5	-	CASSWGRGQPQHF	TGTGCCAGCAGTTGGGGTAGGGGACAGCCCCAGCATTTT
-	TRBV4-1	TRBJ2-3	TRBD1	CASSQGQGGTDTQYF	TGCGCCAGCAGCCAAGGGCAGGGGGGCACAGATACGCAGTATTTT
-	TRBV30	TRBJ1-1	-	CAWSQRAFRSEAFF	TGTGCCTGGAGTCAAAGGGCTTTCAGGTCTGAAGCTTTCTTT
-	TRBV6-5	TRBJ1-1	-	CASSPGTRRIEAFF	TGTGCCAGCAGCCCCGGGACACGGCGAATTGAAGCTTTCTTT
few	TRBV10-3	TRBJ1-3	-	CAISRGSGNTIYF	TGTGCCATCAGTCGAGGGAGCGGAAACACCATATATTTT
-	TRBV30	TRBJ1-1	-	CAWTGVRTEAFF	TGTGCCTGGACAGGAGTCCGGACTGAAGCTTTCTTT
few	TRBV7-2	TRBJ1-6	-	CASSPGAVSPLHF	TGTGCCAGCAGTCCCGGGGCGGTCTCACCCCTCCACTTT
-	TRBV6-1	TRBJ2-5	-	CASSEGFRGETQYF	TGTGCCAGCAGTGAAGGCTTCAGGGGAGAGACCCAGTACTTC
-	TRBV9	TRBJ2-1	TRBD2	CASSVAGGPEQFF	TGTGCCAGCAGCGTAGCGGGGGGGCCCGAGCAGTTCTTC
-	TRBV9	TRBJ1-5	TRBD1	CASSGTGANQPQHF	TGTGCCAGCAGCGGGACAGGAGCTAATCAGCCCCAGCATTTT
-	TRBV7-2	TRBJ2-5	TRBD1	CASSRQGARETQYF	TGTGCCAGCAGCCGACAGGGGGCTAGGGAGACCCAGTACTTC
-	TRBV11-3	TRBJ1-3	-	CASSTTDLGNTIYF	TGTGCCAGCAGCACGACAGATCTTGGAAACACCATATATTTT
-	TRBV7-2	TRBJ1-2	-	CASSLDHYGYTF	TGTGCCAGCAGCCTGGACCACTATGGCTACACCTTC
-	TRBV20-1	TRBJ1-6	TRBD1	CSAFDRGPLHF	TGCAGTGCTTTCGACAGGGGGCCCCTCCACTTT
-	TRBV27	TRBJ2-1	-	CASSFTPNNEQFF	TGTGCCAGCAGTTTTACACCAAACAATGAGCAGTTCTTC
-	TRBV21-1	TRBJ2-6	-	CASSKGDINSGANVLTF	TGTGCCAGCAGCAAAGGAGACATTAACTCTGGGGCCAACGTCCTGACTTTC